This entry lists 27 T cell receptor beta chains sequenced from one sample in a study of blood T cell repertoires in COVID-19. The table came from immunoSEQ multiplex PCR; TCRdb's copy has only in-frame clones and leaves some out. The sample has approximately 69,000 clones; about 80% are singletons. Sequences were obtained from peripheral blood. All receptors derive from a man aged 50 or older with COVID-19, enrolled during active disease.

The chain carries TRBV10-3 and TRBJ1-4, with TRBD1 as a possible D gene (6 bases). Trimming took 0 bases from V and 8 from J, leaving 10 bases between them. The CDR3 contains 14 residues. Germline V gives CDR1 ENHRY, CDR2 SYGVKD. The CDR3 spells CAISESTGGEKLFF. In DNA, the CDR3 is TGTGCCATCAGTGAGTCGACAGGCGGCGAAAAACTGTTTTTT.

CDR3: CASSLVEVNYGYTF. CDR3 DNA sequence: TGTGCCAGCAGCTTGGTGGAGGTTAACTATGGCTACACCTTC. This chain joins TRBV5-6 and TRBJ1-2; D call uncertain. V was cut by 0 bases and J by 1 base, with 7 bases left in between. The CDR3 covers 14 residues. The germline CDR1 and CDR2 sequences are SGHDT and YYEEEE.

The rearrangement uses TRBV6-2 or TRBV6-3 and TRBJ1-2, with D unresolved. The V end lost 3 bases, the J end lost 6 bases, and 11 bases lay between the germline ends. CDR1 is MNHEY, CDR2 SVGEGT, per germline. The CDR3 is 13 residues long. The CDR3 coding sequence is TGTGCCAGCAGTTATTTGTCAGAGGATGGCTACACCTTC. Protein: CASSYLSEDGYTF.

The V and J genes are TRBV25-1 and TRBJ1-6; D is possibly TRBD1 (6 bases). V dropped 8 bases and J dropped 6 bases, with 11 bases sitting between them. The length of the CDR3 is 13 residues. Germline V gene lookup returns CDR1 MGHDK and CDR2 SYGVNS. The CDR3 DNA reads as TGTGCCAGCGGGGGCTTTTTTAATTCACCCCTCCACTTT. Translation gives CASGGFFNSPLHF.

This chain links TRBV4-1 with TRBJ2-2, with 9 bases matching TRBD1. CDR1 is MGHRA and CDR2 is YSYEKL in the germline V gene. The junction had 5 bases not matched to a gene; V was cut back by 5 bases and J by 1 base. This CDR3 spans 16 amino acids. The CDR3 bases are TGCGCCAGCAGCTACGGACAGGGGCAGAACACCGGGGAGCTGTTTTTT. This translates into CASSYGQGQNTGELFF.

This chain uses TRBV28 with TRBJ1-2; 7 nucleotides line up with TRBD1. V was clipped by 10 bases and J by 0 bases; unmatched bases: 8. CDR1 is MDHEN and CDR2 is SYDVKM in the germline V gene. The CDR3 runs 14 residues. The CDR3 coding sequence is TGTGCCACAGGGGGGATGGACACTAACTATGGCTACACCTTC. It encodes CATGGMDTNYGYTF.

The chain carries TRBV5-1 and TRBJ2-5; 7 bases are shared with TRBD1. The CDR3 has 14 amino acids. V was clipped by 0 bases and J by 3 bases; unmatched bases: 2. Germline-derived CDR1 and CDR2 are SGHRS and YFSETQ. The CDR3 sequence: CASSLAGGEETQYF. In nucleotides, the CDR3 is TGCGCCAGCAGCTTGGCAGGGGGAGAAGAGACCCAGTACTTC. Together with reference TRBV5-1 and TRBJ2-5, the CDR3 gives the full variable domain: KAGVTQTPRYLIKTRGQQVTLSCSPISGHRSVSWYQQTPGQGLQFLFEYFSETQRNKGNFPGRFSGRQFSNSRSEMNVSTLELGDSALYLCASSLAGGEETQYFGPGTRLLVL.

The chain employs TRBV5-1 and TRBJ1-2, with TRBD1 as a possible D gene (6 bases). The CDR3 totals 15 residues. CDR1 SGHRS and CDR2 YFSETQ come from the germline V gene. The V end was cut by 0 bases, the J end by 8 bases, with 17 bases between. This chain's CDR3 is CASSLAQGNLGGYTF. CDR3 nucleotide sequence: TGCGCCAGCAGCTTGGCTCAGGGGAACTTGGGAGGCTACACCTTC.

This clone has only one observation. The CDR3 sequence is CASSQSPTTPTDTQYF. DNA of the CDR3: TGTGCCAGCAGCCAATCGCCGACTACGCCAACAGATACGCAGTATTTT. This chain uses TRBV16 with TRBJ2-3; a weak D match, TRBD2 (5 bases). With 0 bases removed from V and 3 bases from J, the gap between germline ends came to 13 bases. Germline lookup yields CDR1 KGHSY and CDR2 FQNENV. The CDR3 is made up of 16 amino acids.

This rearrangement joins TRBV19 to TRBJ2-7, with a weak D call TRBD1 (6 bases). The CDR3 runs to 14 residues. The germline CDR1 and CDR2 sequences are LNHDA and SQIVND (reference sequence). V lost 8 bases, J lost 2 bases, and 16 bases lay in between. For the CDR3, the DNA is TGTGCCAGTGGCCTCCCGGGACAACCCTACGAGCAGTACTTC. This translates into CASGLPGQPYEQYF.

The chain couples TRBV4-1 to TRBJ1-6, with 8 bases matching TRBD1. V lost 1 base, J lost 9 bases, and 5 bases stayed unmatched. CDR1 and CDR2 from the germline V gene are MGHRA and YSYEKL. The CDR3 contains 15 residues. The DNA for the CDR3 is TGCGCCAGCAGCCAAGGACAGGGGCCCGGTTCACCCCTCCACTTT. Protein sequence: CASSQGQGPGSPLHF.

V and J are TRBV2 and TRBJ1-1; D is undetermined. This CDR3 contains 15 residues. CDR1 is SNHLY and CDR2 is FYNNEI in the germline V gene. V lost 2 bases to trimming and J lost 0 bases, with 10 bases between them. The CDR3 loop reads CASSENGLMNTEAFF. In DNA form, the CDR3 reads TGTGCCAGCAGTGAAAATGGCCTGATGAACACTGAAGCTTTCTTT. Variable domain in full (rest from reference TRBV2 and TRBJ1-1): EPEVTQTPSHQVTQMGQEVILRCVPISNHLYFYWYRQILGQKVEFLVSFYNNEISEKSEIFDDQFSVERPDGSNFTLKIRSTKLEDSAMYFCASSENGLMNTEAFFGQGTRLTVV.

This clone was counted once. This chain links TRBV5-4 with TRBJ2-5; D perhaps matches TRBD1 (5 bases). The V and J ends lost 5 bases and 5 bases respectively, with 19 bases between them. The CDR3 contains 15 residues. The germline CDR1 and CDR2 sequences are SGHNT and YYREEE (reference sequence). The CDR3: CASSPLVGKGETQYF. CDR3 coding DNA: TGTGCCAGCAGTCCCCTGGTGGGCAAGGGGGAGACCCAGTACTTC.

The genes are TRBV27 and TRBJ2-2; 12 bases line up with TRBD2. The CDR3 is 17 amino acids. CDR1 is MNHEY, CDR2 SMNVEV, per germline (reference sequence). With V trimmed by 5 bases and J by 6 bases, 10 bases remained unmatched. The CDR3 sequence is CASSPIGLAGSAGELFF. The CDR3 region has the DNA TGTGCCAGCAGTCCCATAGGACTAGCGGGGTCCGCCGGGGAGCTGTTTTTT.

This chain joins TRBV5-1 and TRBJ1-1; TRBD1 matches 10 bases. Germline CDR1 is SGHRS and CDR2 is YFSETQ. The CDR3 contains 15 residues. Germline trimming cut 3 bases from V and 5 bases from J; bases unmatched to any gene: 7. The CDR3, as DNA: TGCGCCAGCAGCTCGGGACAGGGGTATTGGACTGAAGCTTTCTTT. This codes for CASSSGQGYWTEAFF.

This chain links TRBV7-9 with TRBJ2-5, with D perhaps TRBD1 (6 bases). Trimming took 6 bases from V and 5 from J, leaving 13 bases between them. CDR3 length: 13 residues. CDR1 is SEHNR and CDR2 is FQNEAQ in the germline V gene (reference sequence). Written as DNA, the CDR3 is TGTGCCAGCAGGACAGGAGCACGGGAGACCCAGTACTTC. Protein product: CASRTGARETQYF.

V is TRBV21-1 and J is TRBJ2-7; the table names TRBD2, a call not compared with the DNA. TRBV21-1 is listed as a pseudogene. This CDR3 has 17 amino acids. The DNA for the CDR3 is TGTGCCAGCAGCACCCACCTACCTAGGGGGGGAGCTTACGAGCAGTACTTC. This sequence encodes CASSTHLPRGGAYEQYF.

J is TRBJ1-1 and V is TRBV7-3; D perhaps matches TRBD1 (6 bases). V lost 6 bases and J 1 base, leaving 6 bases between the germline ends. Germline CDR1 and CDR2: SGHTA and FQGTGA. CDR3 length: 12 amino acids. In DNA form, the CDR3 reads TGTGCCAGCAGGGGACAGAACACTGAAGCTTTCTTT. Translating gives CASRGQNTEAFF.

The rearrangement links TRBV30 to TRBJ1-1; the D gene is possibly TRBD1 (5 bases). The CDR3 extends over 11 amino acids. Germline V gene lookup returns CDR1 GTSNPN and CDR2 SVGIG (reference sequence). V was trimmed by 3 bases and J by 6 bases, leaving 8 bases between them. The chain's CDR3 is CAWRGEAEAFF. For the CDR3, the DNA is TGTGCCTGGAGAGGGGAAGCTGAAGCTTTCTTT. The full variable domain, rest sourced from reference TRBV30 and TRBJ1-1, is SQTIHQWPATLVQPVGSPLSLECTVEGTSNPNLYWYRQAAGRGLQLLFYSVGIGQISSEVPQNLSASRPQDRQFILSSKKLLLSDSGFYLCAWRGEAEAFFGQGTRLTVV.

This rearrangement joins TRBV15 to TRBJ1-2, with 8 bases fitting TRBD1. Germline trimming cut 0 bases from V and 6 bases from J; bases unmatched to any gene: 12. CDR3 length equals 17 residues. The germline gives CDR1 LNHNV, CDR2 YYDKDF (reference sequence). CDR3 protein: CATSRDDMDRELHGYTF. The CDR3 region has the DNA TGTGCCACCAGCAGAGATGATATGGACAGGGAATTACATGGCTACACCTTC.

V and J are TRBV6-5 and TRBJ1-2; possibly TRBD1 for D (6 bases). This CDR3 comprises 13 residues. Trimming shortened V by 7 bases and J by 7 bases, and 16 bases separated the two germline ends. From germline, CDR1 is MNHEY and CDR2 SVGAGI. CDR3 nucleotides: TGTGCCAGCATTACTCCCAGGGGCGGTGGCTACACCTTC. Encoded protein: CASITPRGGGYTF.

The chain joins TRBV19 to TRBJ1-6, with D tentatively TRBD1 (5 bases). The CDR3 has 16 amino acids. From germline, CDR1 is LNHDA and CDR2 SQIVND (reference sequence). V lost 4 bases to trimming and J lost 10 bases, with 20 bases between them. The DNA for the CDR3 is TGTGCCAGTAGTAGCGTCCGGGCCGGGGGTGGCTCACCCCTCCACTTT. As protein: CASSSVRAGGGSPLHF.

The V and J genes are TRBV5-1 and TRBJ2-7; TRBD1 matches 9 bases. Germline values: CDR1 SGHRS, CDR2 YFSETQ. This CDR3 has 15 residues. The trim removed 0 bases at V and 4 bases at J, leaving 5 bases unmatched. This CDR3 reads CASSLGGTGYYEQYF. CDR3 nucleotide sequence: TGCGCCAGCAGCTTGGGAGGGACAGGGTATTACGAGCAGTACTTC.

The chain recombines TRBV10-3 with TRBJ2-3; 8 bases fit TRBD1. Per the germline V gene, CDR1 is ENHRY and CDR2 is SYGVKD. Trimming took 6 bases from V and 2 from J; bases not matched to a gene: 7. There are 15 residues in the CDR3. DNA of the CDR3: TGTGCCATCAGCTTTGCGGGACAGGACACAGATACGCAGTATTTT. Translation: CAISFAGQDTDTQYF.

This sequence joins TRBV9 and TRBJ2-5, with 7 bases fitting TRBD1. The germline V gene has CDR1 SGDLS and CDR2 YYNGEE. Germline trimming cut 3 bases from V and 5 bases from J; bases unmatched to any gene: 10. This CDR3 spans 15 amino acids. DNA of the CDR3: TGTGCCAGCAGCGCAGGGGGTCCTAGCTGGGAGACCCAGTACTTC. As protein: CASSAGGPSWETQYF. Combining the CDR3 with reference TRBV9 and TRBJ2-5 gives the whole variable domain DSGVTQTPKHLITATGQRVTLRCSPRSGDLSVYWYQQSLDQGLQFLIQYYNGEERAKGNILERFSAQQFPDLHSELNLSSLELGDSALYFCASSAGGPSWETQYFGPGTRLLVL.

This clone appeared a single time. This chain joins TRBV7-2 and TRBJ1-3; TRBD1 agrees at 7 bases. The CDR3 runs 15 residues. Germline V CDR1 and CDR2: SGHTA, FQGNSA. Germline trimming cut 3 bases from V and 3 bases from J; bases unmatched to any gene: 5. The CDR3 DNA is TGTGCCAGCAGCTTGGGACAGCTCGATGGAAACACCATATATTTT. It is translated as CASSLGQLDGNTIYF.

V gene TRBV4-3 combines with J gene TRBJ1-4; D perhaps matches TRBD1 (5 bases). Trimming removed 2 bases at V and 7 bases at J, with 20 bases between. CDR1 and CDR2 (germline): LGHNA, YSLEER. This CDR3 region has 17 residues. The CDR3 nucleotides are TGCGCCAGCAGCCAAAGTGGCAACCGTCAGGGTGGTGAAAAACTGTTTTTT. This codes for CASSQSGNRQGGEKLFF.